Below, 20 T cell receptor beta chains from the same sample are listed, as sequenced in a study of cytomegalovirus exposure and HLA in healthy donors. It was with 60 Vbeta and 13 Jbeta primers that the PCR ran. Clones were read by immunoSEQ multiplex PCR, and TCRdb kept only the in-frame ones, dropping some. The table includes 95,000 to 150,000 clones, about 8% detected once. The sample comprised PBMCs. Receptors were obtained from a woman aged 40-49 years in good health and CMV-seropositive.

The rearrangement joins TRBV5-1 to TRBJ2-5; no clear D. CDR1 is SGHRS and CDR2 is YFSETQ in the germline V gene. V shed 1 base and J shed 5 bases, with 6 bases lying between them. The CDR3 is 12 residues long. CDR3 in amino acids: CASSLLEETQYF. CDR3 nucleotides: TGCGCCAGCAGCTTGCTGGAGGAGACCCAGTACTTC.

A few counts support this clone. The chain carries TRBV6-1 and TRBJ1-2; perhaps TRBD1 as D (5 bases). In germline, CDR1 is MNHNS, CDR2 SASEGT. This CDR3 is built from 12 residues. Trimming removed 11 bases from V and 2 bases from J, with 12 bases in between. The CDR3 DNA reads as TGTGCCCTCCTCGGGGGGAACTATGGCTACACCTTC. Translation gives CALLGGNYGYTF.

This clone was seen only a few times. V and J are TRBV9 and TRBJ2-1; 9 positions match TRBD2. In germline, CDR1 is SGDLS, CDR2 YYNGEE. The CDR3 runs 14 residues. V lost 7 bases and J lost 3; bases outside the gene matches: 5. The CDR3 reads CASALAGSYNEQFF. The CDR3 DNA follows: TGTGCCAGCGCCCTAGCGGGGAGCTACAATGAGCAGTTCTTC.

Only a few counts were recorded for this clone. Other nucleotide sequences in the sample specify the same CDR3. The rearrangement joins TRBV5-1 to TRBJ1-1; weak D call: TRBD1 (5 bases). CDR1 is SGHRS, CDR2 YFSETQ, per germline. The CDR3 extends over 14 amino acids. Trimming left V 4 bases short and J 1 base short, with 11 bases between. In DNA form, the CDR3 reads TGCGCCAGCAGCCCCGGCGGGGCGAACACTGAAGCTTTCTTT. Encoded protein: CASSPGGANTEAFF.

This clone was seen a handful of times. CDR3 loop: CASSPSGGETGELFF. The CDR3 DNA reads as TGCGCCAGCAGCCCTAGCGGGGGAGAGACCGGGGAGCTGTTTTTT. The V and J genes are TRBV5-1 and TRBJ2-2; 10 nucleotides align to TRBD2. The V and J ends lost 4 bases and 5 bases, in that order; junction bases with no gene match: 5. This CDR3 is built from 15 residues. Germline values: CDR1 SGHRS, CDR2 YFSETQ.

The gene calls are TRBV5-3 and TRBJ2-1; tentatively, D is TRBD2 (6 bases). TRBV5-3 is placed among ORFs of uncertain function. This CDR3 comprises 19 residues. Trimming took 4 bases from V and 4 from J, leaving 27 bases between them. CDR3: CARSPCGGLDAPLYNEQFF. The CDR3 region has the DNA TGTGCCAGAAGCCCTTGTGGGGGACTCGATGCCCCGCTATACAATGAGCAGTTCTTC.

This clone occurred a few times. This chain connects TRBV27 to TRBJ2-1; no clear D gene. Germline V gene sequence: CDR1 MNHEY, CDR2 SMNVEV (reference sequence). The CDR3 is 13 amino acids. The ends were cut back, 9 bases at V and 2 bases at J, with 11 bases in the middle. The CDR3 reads CASRGGAYNEQFF. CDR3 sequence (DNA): TGTGCCAGTCGAGGCGGCGCCTACAATGAGCAGTTCTTC.

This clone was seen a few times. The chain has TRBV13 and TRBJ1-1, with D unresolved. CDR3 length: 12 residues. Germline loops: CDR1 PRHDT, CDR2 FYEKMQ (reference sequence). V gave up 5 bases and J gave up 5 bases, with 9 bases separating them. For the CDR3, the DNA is TGTGCCAGCAGCCCCACGGGGACTGAAGCTTTCTTT. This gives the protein CASSPTGTEAFF.

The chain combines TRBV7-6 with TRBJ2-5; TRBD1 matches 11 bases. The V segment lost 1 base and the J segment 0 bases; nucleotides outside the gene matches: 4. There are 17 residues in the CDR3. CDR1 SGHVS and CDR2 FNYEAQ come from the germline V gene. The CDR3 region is CASSLVDRGPDQETQYF. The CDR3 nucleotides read TGTGCCAGCAGCTTAGTGGACAGGGGGCCTGACCAAGAGACCCAGTACTTC.

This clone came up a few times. The CDR3 DNA follows: TGCGCCAGCAGCTTGATGAGTCTAGCGGGCACCGGGGAGCTGTTTTTT. This translates into CASSLMSLAGTGELFF. The chain is built from TRBV5-1 and TRBJ2-2; 8 bases line up with TRBD2. The CDR3 is made up of 16 amino acids. CDR1 SGHRS and CDR2 YFSETQ come from the germline V gene. The J segment lost 4 bases and the V segment lost 1 base, leaving 6 bases of the junction unmatched. Drawing the rest from reference TRBV5-1 and TRBJ2-2, the complete variable domain is KAGVTQTPRYLIKTRGQQVTLSCSPISGHRSVSWYQQTPGQGLQFLFEYFSETQRNKGNFPGRFSGRQFSNSRSEMNVSTLELGDSALYLCASSLMSLAGTGELFFGEGSRLTVL.

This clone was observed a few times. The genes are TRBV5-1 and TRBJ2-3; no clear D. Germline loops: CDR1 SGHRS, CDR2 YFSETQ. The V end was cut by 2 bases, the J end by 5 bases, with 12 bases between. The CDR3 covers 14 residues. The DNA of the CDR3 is TGCGCCAGCAGCTTTGTCGACCCGGGAGATACGCAGTATTTT. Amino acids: CASSFVDPGDTQYF.

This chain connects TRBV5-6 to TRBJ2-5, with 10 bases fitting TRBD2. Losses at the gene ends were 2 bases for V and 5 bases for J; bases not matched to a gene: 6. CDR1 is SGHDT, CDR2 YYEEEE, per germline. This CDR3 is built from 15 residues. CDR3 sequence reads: CASSFIAGGGETQYF. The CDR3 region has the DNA TGTGCCAGCAGCTTTATAGCGGGGGGCGGGGAGACCCAGTACTTC.

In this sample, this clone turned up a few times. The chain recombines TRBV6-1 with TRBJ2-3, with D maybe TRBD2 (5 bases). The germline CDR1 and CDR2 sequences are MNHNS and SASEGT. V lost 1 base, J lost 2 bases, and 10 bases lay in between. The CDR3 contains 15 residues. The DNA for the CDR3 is TGTGCCAGCAGTGAAGATCGGGGATCCACAGATACGCAGTATTTT. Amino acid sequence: CASSEDRGSTDTQYF.

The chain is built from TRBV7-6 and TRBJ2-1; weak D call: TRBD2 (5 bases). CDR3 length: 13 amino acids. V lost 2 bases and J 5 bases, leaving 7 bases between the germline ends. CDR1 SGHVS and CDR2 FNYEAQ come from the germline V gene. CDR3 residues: CASSLYGNNEQFF. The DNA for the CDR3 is TGTGCCAGCAGCTTATACGGGAACAATGAGCAGTTCTTC.

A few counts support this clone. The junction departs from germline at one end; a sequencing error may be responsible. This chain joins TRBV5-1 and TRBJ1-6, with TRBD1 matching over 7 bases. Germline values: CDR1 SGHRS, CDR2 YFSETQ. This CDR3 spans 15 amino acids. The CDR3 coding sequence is TGCGCCAGCAGCCGTACAGGGGTCGGAAATTCATCCCTCCACTTT. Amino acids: CASSRTGVGNSSLHF.

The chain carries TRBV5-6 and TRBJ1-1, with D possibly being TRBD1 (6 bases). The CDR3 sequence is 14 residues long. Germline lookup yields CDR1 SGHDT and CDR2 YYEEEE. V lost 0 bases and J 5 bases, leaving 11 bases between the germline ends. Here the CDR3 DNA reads TGTGCCAGCAGCTTGGCCGCAGGGGTGACTGAAGCTTTCTTT. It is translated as CASSLAAGVTEAFF.

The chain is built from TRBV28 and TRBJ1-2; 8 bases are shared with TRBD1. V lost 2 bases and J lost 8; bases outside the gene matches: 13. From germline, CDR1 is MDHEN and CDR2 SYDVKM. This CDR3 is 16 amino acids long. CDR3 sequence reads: CASSLPHMTGARGYTF. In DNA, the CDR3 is TGTGCCAGCAGTTTACCCCACATGACAGGGGCGAGGGGCTACACCTTC.

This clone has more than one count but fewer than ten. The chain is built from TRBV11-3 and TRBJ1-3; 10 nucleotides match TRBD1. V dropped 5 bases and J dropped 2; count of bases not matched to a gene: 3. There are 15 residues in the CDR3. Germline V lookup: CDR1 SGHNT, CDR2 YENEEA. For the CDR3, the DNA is TGTGCCAGCAGCCTCGGACAGGGGGCTGGAAACACCATATATTTT. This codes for CASSLGQGAGNTIYF. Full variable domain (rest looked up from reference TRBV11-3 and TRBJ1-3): EAGVVQSPRYKIIEKKQPVAFWCNPISGHNTLYWYLQNLGQGPELLIRYENEEAVDDSQLPKDRFSAERLKGVDSTLKIQPAELGDSAVYLCASSLGQGAGNTIYFGEGSWLTVV.

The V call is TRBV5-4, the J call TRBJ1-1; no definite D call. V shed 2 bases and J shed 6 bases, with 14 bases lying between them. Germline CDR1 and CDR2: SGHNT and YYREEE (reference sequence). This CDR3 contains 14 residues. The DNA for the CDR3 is TGTGCCAGCAGCTTCGCGGGGAGGAGGGCTGAAGCTTTCTTT. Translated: CASSFAGRRAEAFF.

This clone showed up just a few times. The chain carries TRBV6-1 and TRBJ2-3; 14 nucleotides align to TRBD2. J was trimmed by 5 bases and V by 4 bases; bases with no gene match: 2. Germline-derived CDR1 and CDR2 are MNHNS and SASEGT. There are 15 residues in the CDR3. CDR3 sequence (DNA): TGTGCCAGCAGTGCGACTAGCGGGGGGGGAGATACGCAGTATTTT. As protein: CASSATSGGGDTQYF.